The rows below give T cell receptor beta chains drawn from one sample of a study of T-cell reconstitution after alpha-beta-depleted transplantation in children. One entry per CDR3 protein, called by TCRdb with MiXCR from the PCR reads. The sample includes 200,000 to 250,000 distinct CDR3 sequences, roughly 8.2% of them seen just once. Sequenced material: PBMCs, mostly from graft donor cells, taken 180 days after TCRalphabeta/CD19-depleted stem cell transplant. Source of these receptors: a male patient younger than 18 who had a stem cell transplant for acute lymphoblastic leukemia, so the T cells may come from the graft donor. The CDR3 runs from the conserved cysteine through the conserved F or W. D genes are given only for firm matches. Size tells how often a clone was seen (once, few, many) or the class of an expanded clone, and some rows leave it out.

D	size	length	V	J	DNA	CDR3
NA	many	17	TRBV21-1	TRBJ2-6	TGTGCCAGCAGCAAAGGGGGACGCCTCTCTGGGGCCAACGTCCTGACTTTC	CASSKGGRLSGANVLTF
TRBD2	many	13	TRBV7-9	TRBJ2-7	TGTGCCAGCAGGCGGGAGGGGCGGTACGAGCAGTACTTC	CASRREGRYEQYF
NA	many	14	TRBV28	TRBJ1-4	TGTGCCAGCAGTTTCACGGGAGGCGGTGAAAAACTGTTTTTT	CASSFTGGGEKLFF
TRBD2	many	15	TRBV7-8	TRBJ2-5	TGTGCCAGCAGCTCCCCGGCGGGGGTACAAGAGACCCAGTACTTC	CASSSPAGVQETQYF
NA	many	15	TRBV19	TRBJ2-7	TGTGCCAGTAGTAGACAGGTAGGATTTGCCTACGAGCAGTACTTC	CASSRQVGFAYEQYF
NA	many	13	TRBV7-2	TRBJ1-2	TGTGCCAGCAGCTCCGGTTTCAACTATGGCTACACCTTC	CASSSGFNYGYTF
NA	NA	15	TRBV11-2	TRBJ1-2	TGTGCCAGCAGCTTTGGCGGGTGGGGGGACAACGGCTACACCTTC	CASSFGGWGDNGYTF
NA	many	17	TRBV29-1	TRBJ1-5	TGCAGCGTTGGAATAGACCAGGGGATAGGATGGGGTTATCCCCAGCATTTT	CSVGIDQGIGWGYPQHF
TRBD2	many	18	TRBV29-1	TRBJ2-6	TGCAGCGTCCGTGGGACTATCGGACCTTACTCTGGGGCCAACGTCCTGACTTTC	CSVRGTIGPYSGANVLTF
TRBD1	many	13	TRBV5-1	TRBJ1-2	TGCGCCAGCAGCACAGGGGACGTCTATGGCTACACCTTC	CASSTGDVYGYTF
NA	many	15	TRBV12-3/TRBV12-4	TRBJ1-2	TGTGCCAGCAGTTTCTCGCGCAGGGTCAACTATGGCTACACCTTC	CASSFSRRVNYGYTF
NA	many	12	TRBV7-9	TRBJ1-1	TGTGCCAGCAGCCCTACACGCACTGAAGCTTTCTTT	CASSPTRTEAFF
NA	many	17	TRBV7-9	TRBJ1-2	TGTGCCAGCAGCGGAAGGAGTCCACAGGTTCCCAACTATGGCTACACCTTC	CASSGRSPQVPNYGYTF
NA	many	16	TRBV7-2	TRBJ2-3	TGTGCCAGCAGCCAAAGCGCCGTAGACGGAGCTCATGCGCAGTATTTT	CASSQSAVDGAHAQYF
NA	many	16	TRBV12-3/TRBV12-4	TRBJ2-6	TGTGCCAGCAGTTTAAGTGGTCACTCTGGGGCCAACGTCCTGACTTTC	CASSLSGHSGANVLTF
NA	many	15	TRBV7-9	TRBJ1-3	TGTGCCAGCAGCTCACGACTATACTCTGGAAACACCATATATTTT	CASSSRLYSGNTIYF
TRBD1	many	17	TRBV12-3/TRBV12-4	TRBJ1-5	TGTGCCAGCAGTTCCCTCCAGGGGGGGGATAGCAATCAGCCCCAGCATTTT	CASSSLQGGDSNQPQHF
NA	many	14	TRBV27	TRBJ2-1	TGTGCCAGCAGTTTATCTGGCCCGGTGAATGAGCAGTTCTTC	CASSLSGPVNEQFF
TRBD1	NA	18	TRBV12-3/TRBV12-4	TRBJ2-2	TGTGCCAGCACACCGAACAAAGGACAGGCAACTCATGCCGGGGAGCTGTTTTTT	CASTPNKGQATHAGELFF
NA	many	12	TRBV10-3	TRBJ2-2	TGTGCCATCAGTGGGGACACCGGGGAGCTGTTTTTT	CAISGDTGELFF
NA	many	14	TRBV28	TRBJ2-7	TGTGCCAGCAGTTTTGGTGGGTACCCCTACGAGCAGTACTTC	CASSFGGYPYEQYF
TRBD2	NA	16	TRBV29-1	TRBJ2-2	TGCAGAGTTAACTCCGGACTAGCGGGGGGGAAAGTGGAGCTGTTTTTT	CRVNSGLAGGKVELFF
TRBD2	NA	14	TRBV20-1	TRBJ2-7	TGCAGTGCCCCCTTTGGGCGGGGGGACGACGAGCAGTACTTC	CSAPFGRGDDEQYF
TRBD1	many	17	TRBV25-1	TRBJ2-2	TGTGCCAGCAGTGAACGGCCAGGGGGCTTTCACACCGGGGAGCTGTTTTTT	CASSERPGGFHTGELFF
NA	many	12	TRBV24-1	TRBJ2-4	TGTGCCACCAGTGATACCCTGGGCATTCAGTACTTC	CATSDTLGIQYF
NA	many	17	TRBV18	TRBJ2-7	TGTGCCAGCTCACCAAAGGGGTTCCTTAAGGGCTCCTACGAGCAGTACTTC	CASSPKGFLKGSYEQYF
TRBD1	many	14	TRBV7-2	TRBJ1-2	TGTGCCAGCAGCTTTGCGGACAGGGGCTATGGCTACACCTTC	CASSFADRGYGYTF
NA	many	13	TRBV29-1	TRBJ2-3	TGCAGCGTTGTTTTGCGGGCCACAGATACGCAGTATTTT	CSVVLRATDTQYF
TRBD1	NA	15	TRBV5-4	TRBJ1-2	TGTGCCAGCAGCTTCCGAAGGGACAGGGTAGGCGGCTACACCTTC	CASSFRRDRVGGYTF
TRBD1	many	18	TRBV2	TRBJ2-1	TGTGCCAGCAGTGAGACAGGGGGCAGGCGGGAGAGGTACAATGAGCAGTTCTTC	CASSETGGRRERYNEQFF
NA	many	14	TRBV20-1	TRBJ2-5	TGCAGTGCGTGTATCACGGGACTTCAAGAGACCCAGTACTTC	CSACITGLQETQYF
NA	many	12	TRBV3-1	TRBJ1-2	TGTGCCAGCAGCCAAGAATGGATGCGCTACACCTTC	CASSQEWMRYTF
NA	many	14	TRBV7-9	TRBJ2-5	TGTGCCAGCAGCTCCCCCGGGGACCAAGAGACCCAGTACTTC	CASSSPGDQETQYF
TRBD2	many	15	TRBV9	TRBJ2-7	TGTGCCAGCAGCGTTCTAGCGGGGGGGCCAAACGAGCAGTACTTC	CASSVLAGGPNEQYF
NA	many	13	TRBV5-1	TRBJ2-7	TGCGCCAGCAGAGGGGCGGGGCCCTACGAGCAGTACTTC	CASRGAGPYEQYF
TRBD2	many	20	TRBV5-1	TRBJ2-4	TGCGCCAGCAGCTTGGCCCTGGGACTAGCGGGTAACCTAGCCAAAAACATTCAGTACTTC	CASSLALGLAGNLAKNIQYF
TRBD1	many	14	TRBV10-3	TRBJ2-3	TGTGCCATCAGTGGGACAGGGAGAACAGATACGCAGTATTTT	CAISGTGRTDTQYF
NA	many	14	TRBV10-3	TRBJ2-7	TGTGCCATCAGTGAGGAGGCCTCCCTGTACGAGCAGTACTTC	CAISEEASLYEQYF
NA	many	17	TRBV7-2	TRBJ2-7	TGTGCCAGCAGCTTATCTCCCGGAGGCTACAACTCCTACGAGCAGTACTTC	CASSLSPGGYNSYEQYF
TRBD2	many	16	TRBV9	TRBJ2-1	TGTGCCAGCAGCGCCGTTAGCGGGAGCGGTTACAATGAGCAGTTCTTC	CASSAVSGSGYNEQFF